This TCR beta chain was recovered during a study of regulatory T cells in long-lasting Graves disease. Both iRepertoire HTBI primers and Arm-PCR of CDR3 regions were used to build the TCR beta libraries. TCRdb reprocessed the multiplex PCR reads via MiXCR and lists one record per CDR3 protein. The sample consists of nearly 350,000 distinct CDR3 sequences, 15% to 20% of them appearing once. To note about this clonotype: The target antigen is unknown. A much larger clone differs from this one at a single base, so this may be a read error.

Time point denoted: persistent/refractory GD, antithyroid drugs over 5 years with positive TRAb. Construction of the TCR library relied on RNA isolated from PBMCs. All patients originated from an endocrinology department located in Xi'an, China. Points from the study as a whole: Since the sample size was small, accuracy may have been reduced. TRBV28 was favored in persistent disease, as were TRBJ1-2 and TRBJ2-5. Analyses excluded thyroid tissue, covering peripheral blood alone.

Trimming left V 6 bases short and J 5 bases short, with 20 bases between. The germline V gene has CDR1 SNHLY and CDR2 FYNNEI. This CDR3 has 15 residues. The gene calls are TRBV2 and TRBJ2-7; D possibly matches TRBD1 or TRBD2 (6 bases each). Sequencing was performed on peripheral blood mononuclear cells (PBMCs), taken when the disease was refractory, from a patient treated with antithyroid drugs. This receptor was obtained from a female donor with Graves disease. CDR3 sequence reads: CASSKGVGGPDEQYF. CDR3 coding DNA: TGTGCCAGCAGCAAAGGGGTGGGGGGCCCAGACGAGCAGTACTTC. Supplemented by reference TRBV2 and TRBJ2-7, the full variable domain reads EPEVTQTPSHQVTQMGQEVILRCVPISNHLYFYWYRQILGQKVEFLVSFYNNEISEKSEIFDDQFSVERPDGSNFTLKIRSTKLEDSAMYFCASSKGVGGPDEQYFGPGTRLTVT.